The next 3 T cell receptor beta chains were all read from a single sample in a study of beta chain features in type 1 diabetes. Study-wide results and limits: Type 1 diabetes patients showed a moderate but significant shortening of TCRB CDR3s in all four CD4+ subsets.

Every bit of the isolated RNA underwent reverse transcription, so sequencing read expressed TCRB transcripts. Assay used: immunoSEQ multiplex PCR; TCRdb lists only in-frame clones, some missing. The sample shows around 710,000 clones, around 12% of them seen only once. Their target antigens are unknown. The sample comprised naive CD4+ T cells from blood. The receptors were gathered from a young man with type 1 diabetes.

The V gene is TRBV7-3, the J gene TRBJ1-2; D call uncertain. The germline CDR1 and CDR2 sequences are SGHTA and FQGTGA. CDR3 length: 15 amino acids. Trimming shortened V by 0 bases and J by 8 bases, and 16 bases separated the two germline ends. CDR3 in DNA: TGTGCCAGCAGCTTAACGTCGTCAGGAACGGGAGGCTACACCTTC. Protein product: CASSLTSSGTGGYTF. The full variable domain, with the rest looked up from reference TRBV7-3 and TRBJ1-2, is GAGVSQTPSNKVTEKGKYVELRCDPISGHTALYWYRQSLGQGPEFLIYFQGTGAADDSGLPNDRFFAVRPEGSVSTLKIQRTERGDSAVYLCASSLTSSGTGGYTFGSGTRLTVV.

The sample holds a few counts of this clone. V usage is TRBV7-9 and J usage is TRBJ2-7; maybe TRBD2 (5 bases). V lost 2 bases and J lost 5, with 16 bases in between. CDR3 size: 15 residues. The germline CDR1 and CDR2 sequences are SEHNR and FQNEAQ (reference sequence). This CDR3 reads CASSLSRGSRDEQYF. CDR3 DNA sequence: TGTGCCAGCAGCTTATCTCGAGGGTCTCGGGACGAGCAGTACTTC.

This clone has just a few counts. V and J are TRBV9 and TRBJ2-3; D tentatively fits TRBD1 or TRBD2 (5 bases each). CDR1 and CDR2 (germline): SGDLS, YYNGEE. Trimming removed 2 bases at V and 6 bases at J, with 22 bases between. This CDR3 is built from 17 residues. The CDR3 DNA reads TGTGCCAGCAGCGTGGGTTTGAGGCTAGGGGAGTTGGATACGCAGTATTTT. It encodes CASSVGLRLGELDTQYF. Combining the CDR3 with reference TRBV9 and TRBJ2-3 gives the whole variable domain DSGVTQTPKHLITATGQRVTLRCSPRSGDLSVYWYQQSLDQGLQFLIQYYNGEERAKGNILERFSAQQFPDLHSELNLSSLELGDSALYFCASSVGLRLGELDTQYFGPGTRLTVL.